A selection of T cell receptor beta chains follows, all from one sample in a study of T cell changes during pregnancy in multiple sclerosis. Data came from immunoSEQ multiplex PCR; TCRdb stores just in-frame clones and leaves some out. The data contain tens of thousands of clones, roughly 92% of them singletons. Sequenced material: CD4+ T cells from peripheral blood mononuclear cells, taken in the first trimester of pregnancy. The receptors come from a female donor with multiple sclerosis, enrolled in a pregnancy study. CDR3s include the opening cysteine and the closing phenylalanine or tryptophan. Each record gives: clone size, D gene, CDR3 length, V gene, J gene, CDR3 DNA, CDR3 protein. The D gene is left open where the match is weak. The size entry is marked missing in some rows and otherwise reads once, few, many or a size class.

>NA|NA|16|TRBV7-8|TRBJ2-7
TGTGCCAGCAGCTTAGGTTCGGGAGTCACCCCTTTCGAGCAGTACTTC
CASSLGSGVTPFEQYF
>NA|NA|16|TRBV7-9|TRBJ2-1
TGTGCCAGCAGCTTAGTCTTGGCAGGGGGGTATAATGAGCAGTTCTTC
CASSLVLAGGYNEQFF
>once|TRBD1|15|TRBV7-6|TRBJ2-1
TGTGCCAGCAGCTTATGGGGACAGGGGGTGAGTGAGCAGTTCTTC
CASSLWGQGVSEQFF
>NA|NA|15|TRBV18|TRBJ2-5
TGTGCCAGCTCACCACAGGTCACTAGGGAAGAGACCCAGTACTTC
CASSPQVTREETQYF
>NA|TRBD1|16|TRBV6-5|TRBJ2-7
TGTGCCAGCAGTTCCCAGGGGGGACAGGGGGCTTACGAGCAGTACTTC
CASSSQGGQGAYEQYF
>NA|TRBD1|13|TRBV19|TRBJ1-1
TGTGCCAGTAAAGGACAGGGGGCGGGTGAAGCTTTCTTT
CASKGQGAGEAFF
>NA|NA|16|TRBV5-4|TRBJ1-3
TGTGCCAGCAGCAACTCCACAGGGCGCTCTGGAAACACCATATATTTT
CASSNSTGRSGNTIYF
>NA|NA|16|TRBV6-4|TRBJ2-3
TGTGCCAGCAGTGACTCTTTCGGGGATGCACCCGATACGCAGTATTTT
CASSDSFGDAPDTQYF
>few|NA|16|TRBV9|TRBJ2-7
TGTGCCAGCAGCGTAGGGGGCAGGGTTCCGTCCTACGAGCAGTACTTC
CASSVGGRVPSYEQYF
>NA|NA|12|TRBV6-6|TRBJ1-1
TGTGCCAGCGCACGGGATAGCACTGAAGCTTTCTTT
CASARDSTEAFF
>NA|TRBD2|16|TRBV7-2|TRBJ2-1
TGTGCCAGCAGCCCTCCCTCCAGACTAGCGGGAGCACCGCAGTTCTTC
CASSPPSRLAGAPQFF
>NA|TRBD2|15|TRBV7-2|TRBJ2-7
TGTGCCAGCAGCCCCCGCGGTAGCGGGAGCTACGAGCAGTACTTC
CASSPRGSGSYEQYF
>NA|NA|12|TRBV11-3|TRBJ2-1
TGTGCCAGCAGCTTAAATTCGTATGAGCAGTTCTTC
CASSLNSYEQFF
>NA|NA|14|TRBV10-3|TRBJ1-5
TGTGCCATCAGTGGAGACAGGTCTGGTCAGCCCCAGCATTTT
CAISGDRSGQPQHF
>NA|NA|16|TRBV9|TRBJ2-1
TGTGCCAGCAGCGTAGTGGCCCTCGGAGGCCTCAATGAGCAGTTCTTC
CASSVVALGGLNEQFF
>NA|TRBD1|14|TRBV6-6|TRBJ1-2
TGTGCCAGCAGCCCTAGACAGGGAGTCTATGGCTACACCTTC
CASSPRQGVYGYTF
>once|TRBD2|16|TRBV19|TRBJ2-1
TGTGCCAGTAGCTCCTTTGGTACTAGCGGGAGCTATGAGCAGTTCTTC
CASSSFGTSGSYEQFF
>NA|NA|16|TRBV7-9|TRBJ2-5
TGTGCCAGCAGCAAGACTTCGGGGTCGTGGGGAGAGACCCAGTACTTC
CASSKTSGSWGETQYF
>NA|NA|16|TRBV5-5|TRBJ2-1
TGTGCCAGCAGCACCACTAGCCCCCTATCCTACAATGAGCAGTTCTTC
CASSTTSPLSYNEQFF
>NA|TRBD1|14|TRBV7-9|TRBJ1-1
TGTGCCAGCAGCTTAAGGGGGCTTAATTCTGAAGCTTTCTTT
CASSLRGLNSEAFF
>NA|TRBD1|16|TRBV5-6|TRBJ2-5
TGTGCCAGCAGCTCGGGACAGCGCGCTTACCAAGAGACCCAGTACTTC
CASSSGQRAYQETQYF
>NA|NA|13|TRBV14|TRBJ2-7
TGTGCCAGCCAGGCAGACCTCACCCACGAGCAGTACTTC
CASQADLTHEQYF
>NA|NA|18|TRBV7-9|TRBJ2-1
TGTGCCAGCAGCCAACAGGGGGCAGGTAGCGGGAACTACAATGAGCAGTTCTTC
CASSQQGAGSGNYNEQFF
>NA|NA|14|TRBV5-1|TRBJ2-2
TGCGCCAGCAGCTTGGAGGGCCGGGGCGGGGAGCTGTTTTTT
CASSLEGRGGELFF
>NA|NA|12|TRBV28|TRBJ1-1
TGTGCCAGCATAGATAGGGGAACTGAAGCTTTCTTT
CASIDRGTEAFF
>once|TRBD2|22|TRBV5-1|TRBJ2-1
TGCGCCAGCAGCTTGGGGCCCCTGGGACTAGCGGGAGGCCCCAGCTCCTACAATGAGCAGTTCTTC
CASSLGPLGLAGGPSSYNEQFF
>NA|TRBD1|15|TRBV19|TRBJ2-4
TGTGCCAGTAGGGTACAGGGGGCCTCCAAAAACATTCAGTACTTC
CASRVQGASKNIQYF
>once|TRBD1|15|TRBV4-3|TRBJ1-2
TGCGCCAGCAGCCAAGGAAAGACAGGGGGAATTGGCTACACCTTC
CASSQGKTGGIGYTF
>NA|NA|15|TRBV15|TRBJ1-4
TGTGCCACCAGCAGAGCGGGGCCGGGAGGGGAAAAACTGTTTTTT
CATSRAGPGGEKLFF
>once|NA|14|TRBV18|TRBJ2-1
TGTGCCAGCTCAAATCAGATCGCCTACAATGAGCAGTTCTTC
CASSNQIAYNEQFF
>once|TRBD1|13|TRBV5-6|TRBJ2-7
TGTGCCAGCAGCTCGGGGACAGGCTACGAGCAGTACTTC
CASSSGTGYEQYF
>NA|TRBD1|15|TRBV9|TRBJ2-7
TGTGCCAGCAGCGCCGGACAGGGGCCTACCTACGAGCAGTACTTC
CASSAGQGPTYEQYF
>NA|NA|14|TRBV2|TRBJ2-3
TGTGCCAGCAGTGTGCAGGGCGCAAGCGATACGCAGTATTTT
CASSVQGASDTQYF
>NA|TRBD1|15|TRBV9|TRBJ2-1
TGTGCCAGCAGCGTTACAGGGGATGCCTACAATGAGCAGTTCTTC
CASSVTGDAYNEQFF
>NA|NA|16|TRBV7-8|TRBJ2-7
TGTGCCAGCAGCTTAGGTGCAGGGTCGAGCTCCTACGAGCAGTACTTC
CASSLGAGSSSYEQYF
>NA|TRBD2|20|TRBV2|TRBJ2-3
TGTGCCAGCAGACAGCTGAAACTAGCGGGAGTAAAACCGCAGGCAGATACGCAGTATTTT
CASRQLKLAGVKPQADTQYF
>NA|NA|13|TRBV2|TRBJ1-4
TGTGCCAGCGGAAGGGGGGGGCATGAAAAACTGTTTTTT
CASGRGGHEKLFF
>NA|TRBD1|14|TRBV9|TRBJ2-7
TGTGCCAGCAGCGTGGGACAGGGAGCCTACGAGCAGTACTTC
CASSVGQGAYEQYF
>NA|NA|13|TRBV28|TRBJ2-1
TGTGCCACCTACAGTGGGTTGGGGAGTGAGCAGTTCTTC
CATYSGLGSEQFF
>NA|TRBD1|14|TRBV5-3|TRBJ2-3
TGTGCCAGAAGCCACCGGGACAGGTGGGATACGCAGTATTTT
CARSHRDRWDTQYF
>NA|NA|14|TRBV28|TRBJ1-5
TGTGCCAGCATTATTTCAGGTAGCAATCAGCCCCAGCATTTT
CASIISGSNQPQHF
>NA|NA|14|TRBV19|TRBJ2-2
TGTGCCAGTAGGGCTAGCCGAAACACCGGGGAGCTGTTTTTT
CASRASRNTGELFF
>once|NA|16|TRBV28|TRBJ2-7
TGTGCCAGCAGAGGGCTAGCGTCTTTACGGTCCTACGAGCAGTACTTC
CASRGLASLRSYEQYF
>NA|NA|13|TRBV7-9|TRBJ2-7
TGTGCCAGCAGCGTGGACTGGCGGGGCGAGCAGTACTTC
CASSVDWRGEQYF
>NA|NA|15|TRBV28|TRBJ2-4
TGTGCCAGCAGTTTAGCGGGTTTAGCCAAAAACATTCAGTACTTC
CASSLAGLAKNIQYF
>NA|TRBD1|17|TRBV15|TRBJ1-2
TGTGCCACCAGCAGAGATCGGGGACAGGGAGGCGGGTATGGCTACACCTTC
CATSRDRGQGGGYGYTF
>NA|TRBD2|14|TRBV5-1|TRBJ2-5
TGCGCCAGCAGCTTTGCTAGCGGGGAAGAGACCCAGTACTTC
CASSFASGEETQYF
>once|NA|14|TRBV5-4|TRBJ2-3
TGTGCCAGCAACACCCTCGGGGGCACAGATACGCAGTATTTT
CASNTLGGTDTQYF
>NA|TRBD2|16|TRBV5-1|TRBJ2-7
TGCGCCAGCAGCTTGGGGGGAGGGGCGGGAGTGGGCGAGCAGTACTTC
CASSLGGGAGVGEQYF
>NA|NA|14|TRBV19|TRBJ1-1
TGTGCCAGTAGTACCAACATAATGAACACTGAAGCTTTCTTT
CASSTNIMNTEAFF
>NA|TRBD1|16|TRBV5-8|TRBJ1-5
TGTGCCAGCAGCTTCAGGGGGAGTGGGAGCAATCAGCCCCAGCATTTT
CASSFRGSGSNQPQHF
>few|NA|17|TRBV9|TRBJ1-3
TGTGCCAGCAGCGCCCCAAAACAGGGATTGAGGGGAAACACCATATATTTT
CASSAPKQGLRGNTIYF
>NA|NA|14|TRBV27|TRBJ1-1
TGTGCCAGCAGCTCCCGGGGGGCCGCCACTGAAGCTTTCTTT
CASSSRGAATEAFF
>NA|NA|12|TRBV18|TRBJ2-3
TGTGCCAGCTCACCCGGGGGATATACGCAGTATTTT
CASSPGGYTQYF
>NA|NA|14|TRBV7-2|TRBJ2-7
TGTGCCAGCAGCTCCGGGGGTTCCCTCTACGAGCAGTACTTC
CASSSGGSLYEQYF
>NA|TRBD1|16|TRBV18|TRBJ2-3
TGTGCCAGCTCACTACGGACAGGCCAGGGGACAGATACGCAGTATTTT
CASSLRTGQGTDTQYF
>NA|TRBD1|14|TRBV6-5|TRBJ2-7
TGTGCCAGCAGCCCCGGGACAGGGGACTACGAGCAGTACTTC
CASSPGTGDYEQYF
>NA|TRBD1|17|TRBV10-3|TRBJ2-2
TGTGCCATCAGTTCGTACAGGGGGCATTCGTCCACCGGGGAGCTGTTTTTT
CAISSYRGHSSTGELFF
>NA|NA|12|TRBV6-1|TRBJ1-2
TGTGCCAGCAGTGAACAGGACAATGGCTACACCTTC
CASSEQDNGYTF